A single sample gave rise to the 25 T cell receptor beta chains below, sequenced in a study of blood T cell repertoires in COVID-19. This table comes from immunoSEQ multiplex PCR, and its TCRdb copy is limited to in-frame clones, with some not included. The sample has tens of thousands of clones, 75% to 90% seen once. The sequencing sample was made of peripheral blood. The source is a human donor in a cohort sampled during active COVID-19.

J is TRBJ2-7 and V is TRBV2, with D perhaps TRBD1 (5 bases). V dropped 1 base and J dropped 3 bases, with 10 bases sitting between them. Germline loops: CDR1 SNHLY, CDR2 FYNNEI. This CDR3 region has 14 residues. CDR3 loop: CASSEVPGNYEQYF. CDR3 bases: TGTGCCAGCAGTGAAGTCCCAGGGAACTACGAGCAGTACTTC.

The rearrangement joins TRBV18 to TRBJ2-1; TRBD2 aligns across 11 bases. The CDR3 contains 15 residues. CDR1 KGHSH and CDR2 LQKENI come from the germline V gene. Losses at the gene ends were 0 bases for V and 9 bases for J; bases not matched to a gene: 4. Here the CDR3 DNA reads TGTGCCAGCTCACCACCTAGCGGGAGGGGTGGTGAGCAGTTCTTC. Its protein product is CASSPPSGRGGEQFF.

The rearrangement joins TRBV10-3 to TRBJ2-7; 8 nucleotides line up with TRBD1. The trim removed 4 bases at V and 8 bases at J, leaving 10 bases unmatched. The CDR3 sequence is 14 residues long. Germline CDR1 ENHRY, CDR2 SYGVKD. The DNA of the CDR3 is TGTGCCATCAGTGGGTCAGGGGGCGTTGGTAAGCAGTACTTC. Residues: CAISGSGGVGKQYF.

The chain uses TRBV6-6 and TRBJ2-7; 7 nucleotides match TRBD2. CDR3 length: 14 amino acids. CDR1 is MNHNY, CDR2 SVGAGI, per germline (reference sequence). J was trimmed by 4 bases and V by 0 bases; bases with no gene match: 3. DNA for the CDR3: TGTGCCAGCAGTTACTCGGCTAGCGGATACGAGCAGTACTTC. Protein product: CASSYSASGYEQYF.

The chain employs TRBV27 and TRBJ2-7; perhaps TRBD2 as D (6 bases). Looked up from germline, CDR1 is MNHEY and CDR2 is SMNVEV (reference sequence). CDR3 length: 14 residues. V lost 3 bases to trimming and J lost 5 bases, with 14 bases between them. The CDR3 bases are TGTGCCAGCAGTTTCGTAGGCGGGGTTCACGAGCAGTACTTC. This translates into CASSFVGGVHEQYF.

This clone was seen a handful of times. The rearrangement links TRBV4-3 to TRBJ2-1; tentatively, D is TRBD2 (6 bases). This CDR3 contains 16 residues. Germline V gene data show CDR1 as LGHNA and CDR2 as YSLEER. The ends were cut back, 3 bases at V and 3 bases at J, with 15 bases in the middle. DNA of the CDR3: TGCGCCAGCAGCCAGGGCGGTAGCGGCATCTACAATGAGCAGTTCTTC. Its translation is CASSQGGSGIYNEQFF.

The chain joins TRBV2 to TRBJ2-2; 7 bases line up with TRBD1. CDR1 and CDR2 (germline): SNHLY, FYNNEI. This CDR3 contains 17 residues. The V gene end was trimmed by 6 bases and the J gene end by 0 bases; junction bases not matched to a gene: 10. Here the CDR3 DNA reads TGTGCCAGCAGAGATAGGGGGCGTCGTCCGAACACCGGGGAGCTGTTTTTT. As protein: CASRDRGRRPNTGELFF. The full variable domain, completed using reference TRBV2 and TRBJ2-2, is EPEVTQTPSHQVTQMGQEVILRCVPISNHLYFYWYRQILGQKVEFLVSFYNNEISEKSEIFDDQFSVERPDGSNFTLKIRSTKLEDSAMYFCASRDRGRRPNTGELFFGEGSRLTVL.

The gene calls are TRBV19 and TRBJ2-3; 9 positions match TRBD1. The CDR3 sequence is 17 residues long. Germline loops: CDR1 LNHDA, CDR2 SQIVND (reference sequence). J gave up 6 bases and V 5 bases, and 15 bases lay outside the gene matches. The CDR3 bases are TGTGCCAGTAGTCCGTATGGGACAGGGACACCCTTGGATACGCAGTATTTT. Translated, it gives CASSPYGTGTPLDTQYF.

The chain joins TRBV14 to TRBJ2-5; 7 nucleotides line up with TRBD1. The germline V gene has CDR1 SGHDN and CDR2 FVKESK. The CDR3 length is 15 residues. V shed 2 bases, J shed 2 bases, and the junction held 5 bases outside the gene matches. The CDR3 region has the DNA TGTGCCAGCAGCCAATTTAGGGGACAGCAAGAGACCCAGTACTTC. This encodes CASSQFRGQQETQYF.

The genes are TRBV5-1 and TRBJ2-1, with no clear D. Germline lookup yields CDR1 SGHRS and CDR2 YFSETQ. This CDR3 comprises 11 residues. V lost 5 bases and J lost 9, with 9 bases in between. As DNA, the CDR3 is TGCGCCAGCAGAGTCGGTGGTGAGCAGTTCTTC. This encodes CASRVGGEQFF.

CDR3 protein: CASSKWAGDNNEQFF. DNA of the CDR3: TGTGCCAGCAGCAAGTGGGCGGGAGATAACAATGAGCAGTTCTTC. The chain combines TRBV9 with TRBJ2-1; 7 bases match TRBD2. Germline CDR1 reads SGDLS; CDR2 reads YYNGEE. V trimming: 4 bases; J trimming: 5 bases; junction bases outside the gene matches: 9. This CDR3 comprises 15 residues.

This CDR3 is CASSLGGHEQYF. In DNA, the CDR3 is TGTGCCAGCAGCTTAGGGGGCCACGAGCAGTACTTC. The V call is TRBV11-1, the J call TRBJ2-7; weak D call: TRBD1 (5 bases). Trimming left V 1 base short and J 5 bases short, with 6 bases between. The CDR3 totals 12 residues. Germline CDR1 SGHAT, CDR2 FQDESV (reference sequence).

V and J are TRBV19 and TRBJ2-2; 7 bases are shared with TRBD1. The CDR3 extends over 19 amino acids. The V gene end was trimmed by 4 bases and the J gene end by 2 bases; junction bases not matched to a gene: 16. Germline CDR1 reads LNHDA; CDR2 reads SQIVND (reference sequence). The CDR3 bases are TGTGCCAGTAGTACACCACCAAGGACGACAGGGCTAAACACCGGGGAGCTGTTTTTT. Its translation: CASSTPPRTTGLNTGELFF.

The chain joins TRBV5-1 to TRBJ2-5; D uncertain. The V gene's germline CDR1 is SGHRS and CDR2 YFSETQ. Trimming left V 2 bases short and J 1 base short, with 6 bases between. The CDR3 runs 13 residues. DNA for the CDR3: TGCGCCAGCAGCTTTACGGGCCAAGAGACCCAGTACTTC. It translates to CASSFTGQETQYF. The entire variable domain, with the rest obtained from reference TRBV5-1 and TRBJ2-5, is as follows: KAGVTQTPRYLIKTRGQQVTLSCSPISGHRSVSWYQQTPGQGLQFLFEYFSETQRNKGNFPGRFSGRQFSNSRSEMNVSTLELGDSALYLCASSFTGQETQYFGPGTRLLVL.

This clone appeared a few times. J is TRBJ2-2 and V is TRBV12-5; TRBD1 is a possible D gene (5 bases). Germline CDR1 and CDR2: LGHNT and FRNRAP. The CDR3 has 15 residues. With 3 bases removed from V and 4 bases from J, the gap between germline ends came to 12 bases. CDR3 protein: CASGFYQGGTGELFF. The DNA of the CDR3 is TGTGCTAGTGGTTTCTACCAGGGTGGCACCGGGGAGCTGTTTTTT.

The chain carries TRBV30 and TRBJ2-3; a weak D match, TRBD2 (5 bases). The V and J ends lost 5 bases and 3 bases respectively, with 15 bases between them. Looked up from germline, CDR1 is GTSNPN and CDR2 is SVGIG (reference sequence). The CDR3 contains 14 residues. CDR3 sequence: CAWGLGGSTDTQYF. CDR3 nucleotides: TGTGCCTGGGGGTTAGGAGGTTCGACAGATACGCAGTATTTT. Combining the CDR3 with reference TRBV30 and TRBJ2-3 gives the whole variable domain SQTIHQWPATLVQPVGSPLSLECTVEGTSNPNLYWYRQAAGRGLQLLFYSVGIGQISSEVPQNLSASRPQDRQFILSSKKLLLSDSGFYLCAWGLGGSTDTQYFGPGTRLTVL.

The chain has TRBV5-1 and TRBJ1-3; no clear D. CDR1 and CDR2 from the germline V gene are SGHRS and YFSETQ. V was pared by 0 bases and J by 0 bases, with 16 bases between. There are 18 residues in the CDR3. CDR3 nucleotide sequence: TGCGCCAGCAGCTTGGAGGTAGCGGCGGCAGTCTCTGGAAACACCATATATTTT. This gives the protein CASSLEVAAAVSGNTIYF.

V is TRBV11-2 and J is TRBJ2-3; D unresolved. V was pared by 2 bases and J by 6 bases, with 6 bases between. This CDR3 spans 12 amino acids. The germline V gene encodes CDR1 SGHAT and CDR2 FQNNGV. The CDR3 here is CASSLLLDTQYF. The CDR3 nucleotides are TGTGCCAGCAGCTTACTCCTCGATACGCAGTATTTT.

The chain has TRBV7-3 and TRBJ2-7; 7 bases agree with TRBD1. Germline V gene data show CDR1 as SGHTA and CDR2 as FQGTGA. The CDR3 contains 12 residues. The junction had 4 bases not matched to a gene; V was cut back by 9 bases and J by 2 bases. CDR3 nucleotides: TGTGCCAGGGGGACAGCACCCTACGAGCAGTACTTC. Translated: CARGTAPYEQYF.

The gene calls are TRBV28 and TRBJ2-7; D is possibly TRBD2 (6 bases). The CDR3 extends over 16 amino acids. The germline V gene encodes CDR1 MDHEN and CDR2 SYDVKM. V was shortened by 6 bases and J by 6 bases, with 24 bases between the two germline ends. CDR3 sequence reads: CASSPLLMGLGSEQYF. The DNA of the CDR3 is TGTGCCAGCAGCCCCCTTTTGATGGGACTTGGCTCCGAGCAGTACTTC.

This chain uses TRBV28 with TRBJ2-6; tentative D call: TRBD2 (5 bases). CDR1 is MDHEN, CDR2 SYDVKM, per germline. This CDR3 spans 16 amino acids. V was clipped by 8 bases and J by 0 bases, with 14 bases between them. The CDR3 nucleotides read TGTGCCAGCGAAAGGACGGGGAGCTCTGGGGCCAACGTCCTGACTTTC. Its translation is CASERTGSSGANVLTF.

The chain recombines TRBV5-5 with TRBJ2-7; a possible D gene is TRBD2 (5 bases). The CDR3 extends over 14 amino acids. V was cut by 3 bases and J by 2 bases, with 12 bases left in between. The germline CDR1 and CDR2 sequences are SGHKS and YYEKEE (reference sequence). Here the CDR3 reads CASSWSGSTYEQYF. The CDR3, as DNA: TGTGCCAGCAGCTGGAGCGGATCAACCTACGAGCAGTACTTC.

This sequence joins TRBV14 and TRBJ2-2, with TRBD2 matching over 14 bases. Germline CDR1 and CDR2: SGHDN and FVKESK. Trimming removed 4 bases from V and 6 bases from J; junction bases left unmatched: 10. The CDR3 runs to 18 residues. The CDR3 sequence is CASSPGLAGVKSAGELFF. CDR3 bases: TGTGCCAGCAGCCCGGGACTAGCGGGAGTAAAATCCGCCGGGGAGCTGTTTTTT.

This clone came up once. The chain combines TRBV19 with TRBJ1-5; D is perhaps TRBD1 (6 bases). The CDR3 extends over 14 amino acids. Trimming removed 1 base from V and 6 bases from J, with 10 bases in between. The germline V gene encodes CDR1 LNHDA and CDR2 SQIVND (reference sequence). CDR3 bases: TGTGCCAGTAGTATAGCCCCAGGGGTTCAGCCCCAGCATTTT. The encoded protein is CASSIAPGVQPQHF.

Here the CDR3 DNA reads TGTGCCAGCAGGGACCTGGGGCTAGCGGGACGGTATACGCAGTATTTT. It yields the protein CASRDLGLAGRYTQYF. This sequence joins TRBV28 and TRBJ2-3, with 9 bases that match TRBD2. This CDR3 region has 16 residues. J gave up 7 bases and V 6 bases, and 14 bases lay outside the gene matches. The germline V gene has CDR1 MDHEN and CDR2 SYDVKM.